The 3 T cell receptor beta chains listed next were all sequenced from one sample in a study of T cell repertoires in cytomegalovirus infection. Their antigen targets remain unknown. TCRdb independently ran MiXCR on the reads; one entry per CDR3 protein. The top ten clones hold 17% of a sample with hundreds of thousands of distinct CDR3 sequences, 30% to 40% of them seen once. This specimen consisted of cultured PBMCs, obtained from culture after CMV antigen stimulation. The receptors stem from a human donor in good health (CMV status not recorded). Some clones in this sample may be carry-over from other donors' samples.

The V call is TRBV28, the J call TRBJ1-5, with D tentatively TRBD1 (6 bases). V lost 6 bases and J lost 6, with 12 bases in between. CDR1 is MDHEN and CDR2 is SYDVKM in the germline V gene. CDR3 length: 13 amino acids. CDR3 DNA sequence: TGTGCCAGCAGACAGGGAACAGGTCAGCCCCAGCATTTT. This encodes CASRQGTGQPQHF. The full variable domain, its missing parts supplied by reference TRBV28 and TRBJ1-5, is DVKVTQSSRYLVKRTGEKVFLECVQDMDHENMFWYRQDPGLGLRLIYFSYDVKMKEKGDIPEGYSVSREKKERFSLILESASTNQTSMYLCASRQGTGQPQHFGDGTRLSIL.

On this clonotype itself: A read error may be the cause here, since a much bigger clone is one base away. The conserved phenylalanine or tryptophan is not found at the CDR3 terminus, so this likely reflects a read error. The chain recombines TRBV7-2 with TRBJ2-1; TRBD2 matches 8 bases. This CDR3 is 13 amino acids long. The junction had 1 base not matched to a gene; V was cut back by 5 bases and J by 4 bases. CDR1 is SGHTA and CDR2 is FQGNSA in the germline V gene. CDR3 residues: CASSRGGYNEQFS. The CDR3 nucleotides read TGTGCCAGCAGCCGGGGGGGGTACAATGAGCAGTTCTCC.

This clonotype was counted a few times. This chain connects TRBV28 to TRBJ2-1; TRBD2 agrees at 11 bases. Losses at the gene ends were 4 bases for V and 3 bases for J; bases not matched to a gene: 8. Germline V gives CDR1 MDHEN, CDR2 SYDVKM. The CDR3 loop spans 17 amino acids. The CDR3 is CASSSGGLAAIYNEQFF. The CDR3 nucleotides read TGTGCCAGCAGTTCCGGGGGACTAGCGGCGATCTACAATGAGCAGTTCTTC.